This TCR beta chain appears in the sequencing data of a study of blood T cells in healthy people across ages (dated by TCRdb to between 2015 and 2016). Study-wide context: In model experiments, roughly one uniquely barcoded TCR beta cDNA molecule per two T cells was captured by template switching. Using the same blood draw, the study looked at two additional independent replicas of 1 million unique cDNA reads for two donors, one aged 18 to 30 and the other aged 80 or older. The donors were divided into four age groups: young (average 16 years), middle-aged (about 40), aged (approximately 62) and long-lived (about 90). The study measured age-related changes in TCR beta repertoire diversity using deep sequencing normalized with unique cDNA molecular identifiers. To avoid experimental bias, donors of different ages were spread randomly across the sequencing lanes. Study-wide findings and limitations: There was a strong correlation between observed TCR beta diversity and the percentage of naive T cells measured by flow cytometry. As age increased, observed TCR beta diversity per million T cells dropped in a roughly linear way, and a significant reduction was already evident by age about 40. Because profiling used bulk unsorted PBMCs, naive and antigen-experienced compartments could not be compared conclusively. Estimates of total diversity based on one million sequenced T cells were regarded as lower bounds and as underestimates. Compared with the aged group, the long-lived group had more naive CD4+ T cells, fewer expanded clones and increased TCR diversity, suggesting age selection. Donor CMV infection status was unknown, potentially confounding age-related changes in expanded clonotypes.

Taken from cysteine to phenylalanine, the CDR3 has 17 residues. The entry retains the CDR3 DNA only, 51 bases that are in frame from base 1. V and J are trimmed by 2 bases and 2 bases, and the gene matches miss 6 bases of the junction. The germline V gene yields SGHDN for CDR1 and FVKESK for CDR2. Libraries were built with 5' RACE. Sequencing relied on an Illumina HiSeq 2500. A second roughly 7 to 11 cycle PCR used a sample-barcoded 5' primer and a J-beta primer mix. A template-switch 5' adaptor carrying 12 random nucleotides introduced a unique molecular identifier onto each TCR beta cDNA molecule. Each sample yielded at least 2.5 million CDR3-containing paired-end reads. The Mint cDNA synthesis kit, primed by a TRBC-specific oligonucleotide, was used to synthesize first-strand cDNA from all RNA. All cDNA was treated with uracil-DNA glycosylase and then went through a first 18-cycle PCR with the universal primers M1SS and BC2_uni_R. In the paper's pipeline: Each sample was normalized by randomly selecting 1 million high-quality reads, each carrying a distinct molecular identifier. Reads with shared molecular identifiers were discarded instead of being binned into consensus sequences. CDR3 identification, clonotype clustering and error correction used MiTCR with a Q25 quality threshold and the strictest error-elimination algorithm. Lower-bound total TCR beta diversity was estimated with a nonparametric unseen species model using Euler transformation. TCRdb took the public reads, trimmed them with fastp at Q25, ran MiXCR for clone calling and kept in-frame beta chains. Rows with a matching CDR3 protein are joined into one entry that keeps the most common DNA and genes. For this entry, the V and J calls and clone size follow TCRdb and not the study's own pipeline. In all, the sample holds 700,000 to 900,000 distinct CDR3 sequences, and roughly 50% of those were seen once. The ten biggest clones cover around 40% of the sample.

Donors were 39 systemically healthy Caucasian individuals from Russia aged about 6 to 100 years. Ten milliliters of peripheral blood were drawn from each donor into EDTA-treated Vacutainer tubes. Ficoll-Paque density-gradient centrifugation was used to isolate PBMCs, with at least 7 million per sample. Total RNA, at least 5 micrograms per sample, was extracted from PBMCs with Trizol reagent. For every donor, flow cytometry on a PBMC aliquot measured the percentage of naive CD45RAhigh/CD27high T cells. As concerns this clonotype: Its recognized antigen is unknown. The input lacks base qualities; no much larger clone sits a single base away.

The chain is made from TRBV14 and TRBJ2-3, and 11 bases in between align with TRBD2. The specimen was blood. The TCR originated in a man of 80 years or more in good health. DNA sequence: TGTGCCAGCAGCCAACAATGGACTAGCGGGCCCACAGATACGCAGTATTTT. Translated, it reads CASSQQWTSGPTDTQYF.